The 25 T cell receptor beta chains reported below all come from one sample, sequenced in a study of cytomegalovirus exposure and HLA in healthy donors. The PCR made use of 60 Vbeta and 13 Jbeta primers. TCRdb keeps only in-frame clones here, not all; method: immunoSEQ multiplex PCR. This sample has about 150,000 clones; around two thirds occur once, and the top ten carry 2% to 3%. Sequencing was carried out using PBMCs. The receptors stem from a woman in her 40s in good health and CMV-seronegative.

This chain links TRBV18 with TRBJ1-2; 7 bases agree with TRBD1. V shed 5 bases and J 3 bases; nucleotides not matched to a gene: 15. Germline assignment: CDR1 KGHSH and CDR2 LQKENI. The CDR3 has 17 residues. The CDR3 DNA sequence: TGTGCCAGCTCAGGATCACCGGGACAGTACTCCTACTATGGCTACACCTTC. Translating it yields CASSGSPGQYSYYGYTF. The full variable domain, its missing parts supplied by reference TRBV18 and TRBJ1-2, is NAGVMQNPRHLVRRRGQEARLRCSPMKGHSHVYWYRQLPEEGLKFMVYLQKENIIDESGMPKERFSAEFPKEGPSILRIQQVVRGDSAAYFCASSGSPGQYSYYGYTFGSGTRLTVV.

The chain uses TRBV27 and TRBJ2-1; the D gene is possibly TRBD1 (6 bases). The CDR3 contains 17 residues. Trimming took off 6 bases at V and 3 bases at J, with 21 bases between the two ends. Germline V CDR1 and CDR2: MNHEY, SMNVEV (reference sequence). In DNA form, the CDR3 reads TGTGCCAGCAGCCAACGTCCCGGGACACTACTCTACAATGAGCAGTTCTTC. It is translated as CASSQRPGTLLYNEQFF.

V and J are TRBV7-3 and TRBJ2-2, with D possibly being TRBD1 (6 bases). The CDR3 is 16 amino acids. Trimming took 6 bases from V and 1 from J, leaving 15 bases between them. Germline V CDR1 and CDR2: SGHTA, FQGTGA. The CDR3 DNA reads TGTGCCAGCAGTCTCTCTCGGACAGTGAACACCGGGGAGCTGTTTTTT. Amino acids: CASSLSRTVNTGELFF.

The chain recombines TRBV4-1 with TRBJ2-1; D call uncertain. This CDR3 has 15 residues. V shed 0 bases and J shed 0 bases, with 6 bases lying between them. Per the germline V gene, CDR1 is MGHRA and CDR2 is YSYEKL. The CDR3 reads CASSQDRVSYNEQFF. The CDR3 bases are TGCGCCAGCAGCCAAGATCGGGTCTCCTACAATGAGCAGTTCTTC.

This chain links TRBV9 with TRBJ1-5; D possibly corresponds to TRBD1 (5 bases). V was clipped by 4 bases and J by 5 bases, with 13 bases between them. Germline V gives CDR1 SGDLS, CDR2 YYNGEE. The CDR3 extends over 14 amino acids. DNA for the CDR3: TGTGCCAGCAGCTCCGGGCGGGGCGATCAGCCCCAGCATTTT. This gives the protein CASSSGRGDQPQHF.

This clone was seen a few times. The rearrangement joins TRBV11-2 to TRBJ2-1, with TRBD2 matching over 8 bases. This CDR3 is 13 amino acids long. Trimming removed 5 bases from V and 6 bases from J; junction bases left unmatched: 3. Germline CDR1 reads SGHAT; CDR2 reads FQNNGV. The CDR3 here is CASSVGLVNEQFF. CDR3 sequence (DNA): TGTGCCAGCAGCGTGGGACTAGTCAATGAGCAGTTCTTC.

In its sample, this clone was seen once. The chain uses TRBV6-5 and TRBJ1-2, with D unclear. Trimming left V 5 bases short and J 8 bases short, with 12 bases between. From germline, CDR1 is MNHEY and CDR2 SVGAGI. CDR3 size: 12 residues. The CDR3 region is CASSPPAGGYTF. The CDR3 bases are TGTGCCAGCAGTCCCCCCGCCGGGGGCTACACCTTC.

The chain is built from TRBV7-8 and TRBJ2-3, with 8 bases fitting TRBD1. The CDR3 runs 17 residues. Germline V lookup: CDR1 SGHVS, CDR2 FQNEAQ. Trimming cost V 1 base and J 2 bases; bases outside gene matches: 8. CDR3 sequence: CASSLVRGRRYTDTQYF. The CDR3 DNA sequence: TGTGCCAGCAGCTTAGTCAGGGGGCGACGCTACACAGATACGCAGTATTTT.

This clone was observed a handful of times. This chain joins TRBV5-4 and TRBJ1-5; 7 bases align to TRBD1. CDR1 is SGHNT and CDR2 is YYREEE in the germline V gene (reference sequence). The CDR3 loop spans 16 amino acids. V dropped 0 bases and J dropped 6; count of bases not matched to a gene: 9. CDR3 sequence: CASSLGGRGRSQPQHF. The CDR3 nucleotides read TGTGCCAGCAGCTTGGGGGGAAGGGGGCGAAGTCAGCCCCAGCATTTT.

The V gene is TRBV2, the J gene TRBJ2-2; D is perhaps TRBD2 (5 bases). V gave up 8 bases and J gave up 2 bases, with 15 bases separating them. The CDR3 has 15 residues. The germline V gene has CDR1 SNHLY and CDR2 FYNNEI. The CDR3 region has the DNA TGTGCCAGCTCTGGTAGAGGGCGAAACACCGGGGAGCTGTTTTTT. This sequence encodes CASSGRGRNTGELFF.

This clone was counted a few times. The rearrangement uses TRBV7-8 and TRBJ1-5, with 9 bases lining up with TRBD1. CDR1 SGHVS and CDR2 FQNEAQ come from the germline V gene. This CDR3 is 14 amino acids long. Trimming at V came to 1 base and at J to 6 bases, leaving 1 base not matched to a gene. CDR3 bases: TGTGCCAGCAGCTTAGGACAGGGGGGTCAGCCCCAGCATTTT. Translation gives CASSLGQGGQPQHF.

This sequence joins TRBV6-6 and TRBJ2-7, with 7 bases identical to TRBD1. This CDR3 spans 15 amino acids. V was clipped by 0 bases and J by 3 bases; unmatched bases: 5. The V gene's germline CDR1 is MNHNY and CDR2 SVGAGI (reference sequence). The CDR3 region is CASSYSDRRFYEQYF. The CDR3 nucleotides are TGTGCCAGCAGTTACTCGGACAGGAGATTCTACGAGCAGTACTTC.

CDR3 protein: CASSLVLNYGYTF. CDR3 coding DNA: TGTGCCAGCAGCTTGGTACTGAACTATGGCTACACCTTC. The chain uses TRBV5-5 and TRBJ1-2; no firm D call. Germline CDR1 SGHKS, CDR2 YYEKEE (reference sequence). The CDR3 has 13 residues. Trimming took off 0 bases at V and 2 bases at J, with 5 bases between the two ends.

This chain links TRBV6-1 with TRBJ2-3; 7 nucleotides match TRBD2. The length of the CDR3 is 15 residues. The germline gives CDR1 MNHNS, CDR2 SASEGT. V gave up 4 bases and J gave up 1 base; unmatched junction bases: 5. This CDR3 reads CASSARGGGTDTQYF. The CDR3, as DNA: TGTGCCAGCAGTGCTCGCGGGGGTGGCACAGATACGCAGTATTTT.

CDR3 protein: CASTLRGQPQHF. CDR3 in DNA: TGTGCCAGCACCCTCCGGGGGCAGCCCCAGCATTTT. This chain uses TRBV7-8 with TRBJ1-5; TRBD1 might be the D (5 bases). Germline-derived CDR1 and CDR2 are SGHVS and FQNEAQ. Between the trimmed V and J ends, which lost 7 bases and 7 bases, there was a span of 11 bases. The CDR3 has 12 residues.

The chain links TRBV2 to TRBJ1-3; D remains unclear. The CDR3 runs 15 residues. The germline V gene has CDR1 SNHLY and CDR2 FYNNEI. The germline V and J ends were trimmed by 5 bases and 8 bases, with 19 bases remaining between them. CDR3 residues: CASSKGAMSKDTIYF. In DNA, the CDR3 is TGTGCCAGCAGTAAGGGAGCTATGAGTAAGGACACCATATATTTT.

About this clone: Other nucleotide sequences from this sample produce the same CDR3. V usage is TRBV27 and J usage is TRBJ1-5; 8 bases are a match to TRBD1. The CDR3 extends over 13 amino acids. V shed 8 bases and J 1 base; nucleotides not matched to a gene: 1. CDR1 and CDR2 (germline): MNHEY, SMNVEV (reference sequence). CDR3: CASGQGSNQPQHF. CDR3 coding DNA: TGTGCCAGCGGACAGGGCAGCAATCAGCCCCAGCATTTT.

A single count supports this clone. V gene TRBV5-4 combines with J gene TRBJ1-2; no definite D call. The CDR3 has 13 residues. V was trimmed by 2 bases and J by 3 bases, leaving 8 bases between them. Germline V gene sequence: CDR1 SGHNT, CDR2 YYREEE (reference sequence). CDR3 sequence (DNA): TGTGCCAGCAGCTTCCGTAGCGACTATGGCTACACCTTC. It translates to CASSFRSDYGYTF.

The rearrangement joins TRBV15 to TRBJ1-5; D might be TRBD1 (5 bases). The germline V and J ends were trimmed by 0 bases and 0 bases, with 9 bases remaining between them. The CDR3 totals 16 residues. Germline V gene data show CDR1 as LNHNV and CDR2 as YYDKDF (reference sequence). CDR3 nucleotide sequence: TGTGCCACCAGCAGAGAAAGACAGATTAGCAATCAGCCCCAGCATTTT. Amino acid sequence: CATSRERQISNQPQHF.

V usage is TRBV6-5 and J usage is TRBJ1-1, with a possible D match to TRBD1 (5 bases). Germline CDR1 and CDR2: MNHEY and SVGAGI. The CDR3 spans 14 residues. Deletions cut 5 bases from V and 0 bases from J, with 10 bases between. The CDR3 spells CASSPPGVNTEAFF. The DNA for the CDR3 is TGTGCCAGCAGTCCGCCGGGGGTGAACACTGAAGCTTTCTTT.

The chain links TRBV6-1 to TRBJ1-5; no clear D. With 2 bases removed from V and 7 bases from J, the gap between germline ends came to 9 bases. This CDR3 comprises 13 residues. The germline gives CDR1 MNHNS, CDR2 SASEGT. The CDR3, as DNA: TGTGCCAGCAGTGAAAGAGGAGGGCAGCCCCAGCATTTT. Translated, it gives CASSERGGQPQHF.

The chain couples TRBV7-9 to TRBJ2-7; D gene unclear. Trimming cost V 10 bases and J 3 bases, with 19 bases left between them. Germline CDR1 is SEHNR and CDR2 is FQNEAQ (reference sequence). The CDR3 totals 14 residues. Here the CDR3 reads CATAAAQVHYEQYF. The CDR3 DNA follows: TGTGCCACCGCCGCGGCACAAGTCCACTACGAGCAGTACTTC. The full variable domain, with the rest looked up from reference TRBV7-9 and TRBJ2-7, is DTGVSQNPRHKITKRGQNVTFRCDPISEHNRLYWYRQTLGQGPEFLTYFQNEAQLEKSRLLSDRFSAERPKGSFSTLEIQRTEQGDSAMYLCATAAAQVHYEQYFGPGTRLTVT.

The V gene is TRBV7-9, the J gene TRBJ2-1; 7 bases line up with TRBD2. Losses at the gene ends were 8 bases for V and 5 bases for J; bases not matched to a gene: 9. The CDR3 runs 14 residues. Germline loops: CDR1 SEHNR, CDR2 FQNEAQ (reference sequence). The CDR3 nucleotides read TGTGCCAGCTTTGGGGGGGAAAGAAACAATGAGCAGTTCTTC. Translated, it gives CASFGGERNNEQFF. The full variable domain, its missing parts supplied by reference TRBV7-9 and TRBJ2-1, is DTGVSQNPRHKITKRGQNVTFRCDPISEHNRLYWYRQTLGQGPEFLTYFQNEAQLEKSRLLSDRFSAERPKGSFSTLEIQRTEQGDSAMYLCASFGGERNNEQFFGPGTRLTVL.

By sample fraction, this clone is medium-sized. The genes are TRBV9 and TRBJ1-2; D is perhaps TRBD1 (5 bases). CDR3 length equals 13 residues. Germline CDR1 reads SGDLS; CDR2 reads YYNGEE. With 6 bases removed from V and 9 bases from J, the gap between germline ends came to 18 bases. CDR3 residues: CASMGGMSFSYTF. DNA for the CDR3: TGTGCCAGCATGGGGGGAATGAGTTTCAGCTACACCTTC.

This chain joins TRBV19 and TRBJ2-1; D gene ambiguous. From germline, CDR1 is LNHDA and CDR2 SQIVND (reference sequence). This CDR3 contains 15 residues. Trimming stripped 2 bases from V and 0 bases from J, with 8 bases between. CDR3 amino acids: CASSISPSSYNEQFF. The CDR3 DNA is TGTGCCAGTAGTATATCACCCAGCTCCTACAATGAGCAGTTCTTC.